These T cell receptor beta chains were read from a single sample in a study of T cells in Graves' hyperthyroidism and ophthalmopathy. TCRdb reprocessed the multiplex PCR reads via MiXCR and lists one record per CDR3 protein. The top ten clones hold 15% to 20% of a sample with over 450,000 distinct CDR3 sequences, more than 15% of them seen once. The sequenced sample consisted of blood. Receptor source: a woman aged 18-30 years with Graves' ophthalmopathy. Both conserved end residues are part of each CDR3. Each record gives: J gene, V gene, clone size, D gene, CDR3 protein, CDR3 DNA. The D gene is left open where the match is weak. Clone sizes are given selectively: once, few, many, or a class where the clone is expanded.

>TRBJ2-7|TRBV6-5|many|TRBD1
CASSYLTGVDEQYF
TGTGCCAGCAGTTACCTTACAGGGGTCGACGAGCAGTACTTC
>TRBJ1-1|TRBV10-3|few|TRBD1
CAISIRQGLSEAFF
TGTGCCATCAGTATCCGACAGGGATTATCTGAAGCTTTCTTT
>TRBJ1-2|TRBV19|.|.
CASSPWVGSSYYGYTF
TGTGCCAGTAGCCCATGGGTGGGTAGTTCCTACTATGGCTACACCTTC
>TRBJ1-2|TRBV6-1|many|.
CASSEGGRGNSVDGYTF
TGTGCCAGCAGTGAAGGAGGGCGAGGGAATAGTGTAGATGGCTACACCTTC
>TRBJ1-1|TRBV3-1|many|TRBD1
CASSQGDSDVSEAFF
TGTGCCAGCAGCCAAGGGGACAGCGATGTATCTGAAGCTTTCTTT
>TRBJ2-1|TRBV20-1|.|.
CSARDGGRPVGAQFF
TGCAGTGCTAGAGACGGGGGGCGACCGGTTGGGGCACAGTTCTTC
>TRBJ2-7|TRBV14|many|TRBD2
CASSQGSGRAYEQYF
TGTGCCAGCAGCCAAGGTAGCGGGAGGGCCTACGAGCAGTACTTC
>TRBJ2-1|TRBV5-1|many|.
CASTVYTGLYNEQFF
TGCGCCAGCACCGTTTATACAGGGCTCTACAATGAGCAGTTCTTC
>TRBJ1-5|TRBV30|many|TRBD1
CAWSADRVRQPQHF
TGTGCCTGGAGTGCCGACAGGGTACGTCAGCCCCAGCATTTT
>TRBJ2-7|TRBV28|many|TRBD1
CASSFASDRSYEQYF
TGTGCCAGCAGTTTCGCTTCGGACAGGTCCTACGAGCAGTACTTC
>TRBJ1-4|TRBV30|.|TRBD1
CAIGQGGMNEKLFF
TGTGCCATTGGACAGGGGGGGATGAATGAAAAACTGTTTTTT
>TRBJ2-3|TRBV5-1|many|.
CASSFGLPSDTQYF
TGCGCCAGCAGCTTCGGACTGCCCTCAGATACGCAGTATTTT
>TRBJ2-1|TRBV20-1|few|.
CSVRPGTNEQFF
TGCAGTGTCCGTCCGGGTACCAATGAGCAGTTCTTC
>TRBJ1-5|TRBV27|few|.
CASSSQGRSNQPQHF
TGTGCCAGCAGTTCACAGGGTCGAAGCAATCAGCCCCAGCATTTT
>TRBJ2-1|TRBV28|many|.
CASNPRGPFGQFF
TGTGCCAGCAACCCCCGAGGGCCTTTTGGGCAGTTCTTC
>TRBJ2-7|TRBV28|many|.
CASSHVDNSIYEQYF
TGTGCCAGCAGCCATGTGGACAACTCGATTTACGAGCAGTACTTC
>TRBJ2-1|TRBV27|many|.
CASSLSPTSSEQFF
TGTGCCAGCAGTTTATCCCCTACTAGCTCTGAGCAGTTCTTC
>TRBJ1-5|TRBV28|few|TRBD1
CASSGLQGNQPQHF
TGTGCCAGCAGTGGCCTACAGGGGAATCAGCCCCAGCATTTT
>TRBJ1-2|TRBV28|many|.
CASSDDSNYGYTF
TGTGCCAGCAGTGATGACAGTAACTATGGCTACACCTTC
>TRBJ1-4|TRBV5-1|many|.
CASSYQPTQMGSEKLFF
TGCGCCAGCAGCTACCAACCTACCCAGATGGGTTCCGAAAAACTGTTTTTT
>TRBJ2-1|TRBV5-1|many|TRBD2
CASSLGLAGGISVGNEQFF
TGCGCCAGCAGCTTGGGCCTAGCGGGAGGGATCTCGGTGGGCAATGAGCAGTTCTTC
>TRBJ2-1|TRBV2|many|.
CASTVKLPSYNEQFF
TGTGCCAGCACTGTTAAGTTACCTTCCTACAATGAGCAGTTCTTC
>TRBJ1-4|TRBV7-2|few|.
CASSLVGGVTNEKLFF
TGTGCCAGCAGCTTAGTAGGGGGAGTAACTAATGAAAAACTGTTTTTT
>TRBJ2-6|TRBV6-1|many|.
CASSEGGSGANVLTF
TGTGCCAGCAGTGAAGGGGGGTCTGGGGCCAACGTCCTGACTTTC
>TRBJ1-2|TRBV2|many|.
CASKLDGVYGYTF
TGTGCCAGCAAGCTAGATGGGGTCTATGGCTACACCTTC
>TRBJ1-1|TRBV6-1|many|TRBD1
CASRGDRGNTEAFF
TGTGCCAGCAGAGGGGACAGGGGGAACACTGAAGCTTTCTTT
>TRBJ2-1|TRBV11-2|.|TRBD2
CASSPLAGGYNEQLF
TGTGCCAGCAGCCCACTAGCGGGGGGATACAATGAGCAGCTCTTC
>TRBJ2-6|TRBV5-1|few|.
CASRFGVGGANVLTF
TGCGCCAGCCGCTTCGGGGTGGGGGGGGCCAACGTCCTGACTTTC
>TRBJ2-7|TRBV7-6|few|TRBD2
CASSGGVGGSSYEQYF
TGTGCCAGCAGCGGAGGAGTCGGCGGGAGCTCCTACGAGCAGTACTTC
>TRBJ2-2|TRBV19|.|.
CASSKQNTGELFF
TGTGCCAGTAGTAAACAGAACACCGGGGAGCTGTTTTTT
>TRBJ1-2|TRBV28|few|TRBD1
CASRWGTADGYTF
TGTGCCAGCCGCTGGGGGACAGCGGATGGCTACACCTTC
>TRBJ2-3|TRBV25-1|few|.
CASSEAGQRNTQYF
TGTGCCAGCAGTGAGGCAGGGCAGAGGAATACGCAGTATTTT
>TRBJ1-3|TRBV30|many|.
CAWSVENTIYF
TGTGCCTGGAGTGTGGAAAACACCATATATTTT
>TRBJ1-1|TRBV14|few|.
CASSQVSRSPGTEAFF
TGTGCCAGCAGCCAAGTATCCAGGTCGCCTGGCACTGAAGCTTTCTTT
>TRBJ2-1|TRBV5-1|many|TRBD2
CASSIRNSGGGYNEQFF
TGCGCCAGCAGTATCCGGAATAGCGGGGGGGGCTACAATGAGCAGTTCTTC
>TRBJ2-7|TRBV20-1|.|TRBD2
CSARDLRGSSYEQYF
TGCAGTGCTAGAGATTTGCGGGGGAGCTCCTACGAGCAGTACTTC
>TRBJ2-7|TRBV30|.|.
CAWSGGDSYEQYF
TGTGCCTGGAGTGGGGGGGATTCCTACGAGCAGTACTTC
>TRBJ2-1|TRBV29-1|few|.
CSVEPTTYSEQFF
TGCAGCGTTGAGCCGACCACGTACAGTGAGCAGTTCTTC
>TRBJ2-7|TRBV28|many|.
CASRTHTLDLIYEQYF
TGTGCCAGCAGGACTCACACCTTGGACCTAATCTACGAGCAGTACTTC
>TRBJ2-1|TRBV6-1|many|.
CASSEREHNEQFF
TGTGCCAGCAGTGAAAGGGAGCACAATGAGCAGTTCTTC
>TRBJ2-7|TRBV6-1|many|.
CASSVWTDGYEQYF
TGTGCCAGCAGTGTCTGGACGGATGGCTACGAGCAGTACTTC
>TRBJ2-3|TRBV19|.|TRBD2
CATAGALKPDTQYF
TGTGCCACAGCGGGGGCCTTGAAACCTGATACGCAGTATTTT